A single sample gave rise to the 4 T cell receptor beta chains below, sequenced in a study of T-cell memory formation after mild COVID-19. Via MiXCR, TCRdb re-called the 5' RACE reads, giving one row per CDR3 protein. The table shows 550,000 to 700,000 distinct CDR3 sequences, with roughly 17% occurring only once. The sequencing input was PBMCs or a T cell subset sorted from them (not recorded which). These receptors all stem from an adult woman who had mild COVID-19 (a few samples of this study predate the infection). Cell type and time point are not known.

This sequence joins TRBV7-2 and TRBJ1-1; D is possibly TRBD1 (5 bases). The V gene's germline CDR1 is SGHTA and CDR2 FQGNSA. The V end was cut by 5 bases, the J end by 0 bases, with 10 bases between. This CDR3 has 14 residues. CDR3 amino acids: CASSPSQVNTEAFF. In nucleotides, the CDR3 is TGTGCCAGCAGCCCGTCACAGGTGAACACTGAAGCTTTCTTT.

The CDR3 DNA follows: TGTGCCAGCAGCCCGACAGGGCGGAATGAGCAGTTCTTC. Its translation is CASSPTGRNEQFF. The chain combines TRBV3-1 with TRBJ2-1, with TRBD1 identical over 7 bases. The CDR3 has 13 amino acids. The germline V gene has CDR1 LGHDT and CDR2 YNNKEL (reference sequence). V lost 4 bases to trimming and J lost 7 bases; unmatched junction nucleotides: 4.

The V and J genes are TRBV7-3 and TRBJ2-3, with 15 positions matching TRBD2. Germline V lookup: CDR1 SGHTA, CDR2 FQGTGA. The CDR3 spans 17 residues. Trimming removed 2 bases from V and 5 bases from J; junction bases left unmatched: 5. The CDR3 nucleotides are TGTGCCAGCAGCTTACGGACTAGCGGGAGGGGAGGAGATACGCAGTATTTT. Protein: CASSLRTSGRGGDTQYF.

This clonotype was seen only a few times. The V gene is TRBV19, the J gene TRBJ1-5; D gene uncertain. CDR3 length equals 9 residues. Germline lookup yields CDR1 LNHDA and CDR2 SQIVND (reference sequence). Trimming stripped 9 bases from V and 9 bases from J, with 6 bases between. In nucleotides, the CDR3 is TGTGCCAGCGGGTGGCCCCAGCATTTT. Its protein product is CASGWPQHF. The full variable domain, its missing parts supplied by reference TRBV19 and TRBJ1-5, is DGGITQSPKYLFRKEGQNVTLSCEQNLNHDAMYWYRQDPGQGLRLIYYSQIVNDFQKGDIAEGYSVSREKKESFPLTVTSAQKNPTAFYLCASGWPQHFGDGTRLSIL.